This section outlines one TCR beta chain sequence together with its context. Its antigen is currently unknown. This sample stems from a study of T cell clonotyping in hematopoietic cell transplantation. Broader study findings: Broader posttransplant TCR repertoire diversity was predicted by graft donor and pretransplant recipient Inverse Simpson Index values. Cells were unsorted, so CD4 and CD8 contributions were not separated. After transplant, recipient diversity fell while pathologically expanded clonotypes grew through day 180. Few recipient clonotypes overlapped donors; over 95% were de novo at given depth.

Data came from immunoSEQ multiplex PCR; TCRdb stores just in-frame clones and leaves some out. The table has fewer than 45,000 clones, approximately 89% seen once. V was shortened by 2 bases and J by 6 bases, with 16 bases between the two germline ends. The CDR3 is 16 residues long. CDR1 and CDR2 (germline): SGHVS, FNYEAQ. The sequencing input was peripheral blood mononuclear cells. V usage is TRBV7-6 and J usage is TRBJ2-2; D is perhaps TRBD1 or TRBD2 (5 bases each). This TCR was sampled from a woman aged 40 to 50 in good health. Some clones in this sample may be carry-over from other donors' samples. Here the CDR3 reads CASSLMRGSTPGELFF. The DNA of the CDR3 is TGTGCCAGCAGCTTAATGAGGGGATCTACACCCGGGGAGCTGTTTTTT.